The source of this T cell receptor (beta chain) is a study of cytomegalovirus exposure and HLA in healthy donors. Study results and limitations: It has been reported that TCR beta sequences accurately predicted the HLA-A and HLA-B alleles of most subjects. The investigators catalogued some 150 TCR beta chains as cytomegalovirus-associated.

This clone was counted a single time. The antigen is unknown. 60 Vbeta and 13 Jbeta primers were used in PCR. Clones were read by immunoSEQ multiplex PCR, and TCRdb kept only the in-frame ones, dropping some. The sample includes 99,000 or so clones, 75% to 85% seen only once; the top ten take 5.5% to 7%. Germline assignment: CDR1 SGDLS and CDR2 YYNGEE. V shed 3 bases and J shed 2 bases, with 12 bases lying between them. This CDR3 is built from 15 residues. The chain has TRBV9 and TRBJ2-1, with a tentative D call TRBD2 (5 bases). Input material: PBMCs. This clonotype originated in a man between 18 and 35 years old in good health and CMV-seronegative. The CDR3 DNA sequence: TGTGCCAGCAGCGCCGCTGGAGGTACCTACAATGAGCAGTTCTTC. Translating it yields CASSAAGGTYNEQFF.